This T cell receptor beta chain was captured by sequencing in a study of T-cell memory formation after mild COVID-19. On the study more broadly: Clusters were largely donor specific.

CDR3 size: 14 residues. CDR1 SGHRS and CDR2 YFSETQ come from the germline V gene. Trimming stripped 4 bases from V and 10 bases from J, with 21 bases between. Amplification by 5'RACE using constant-segment primers produced TCR alpha and TCR beta cDNA libraries that carried sample barcodes and UMIs. TCRdb ran MiXCR on the 5' RACE reads and lists one entry per CDR3 protein. There are around 320,000 distinct CDR3 sequences in the sample; 25% to 30% occur only once, and around an eighth lies in the top ten. Regarding the study as a whole: Clones from the second wave (peaking day 37) had unconfirmed SARS-CoV-2 specificity. Memory cells collected pre-infection included some clones that later responded, suggesting cross-reactive memory joined.

To note about this clonotype: The antigen is unknown.

The chain uses TRBV5-1 and TRBJ2-7; TRBD2 might be the D (5 bases). This TCR was sampled from an adult woman who had mild COVID-19 (a few samples of this study predate the infection). Cell type and time point are not known. The sample consisted of PBMCs or a T cell subset sorted from them (not recorded which). CDR3 region: CASSGSSGDVEQYF. The CDR3 DNA reads TGCGCCAGCAGCGGGTCCTCCGGGGATGTCGAACAGTACTTC.